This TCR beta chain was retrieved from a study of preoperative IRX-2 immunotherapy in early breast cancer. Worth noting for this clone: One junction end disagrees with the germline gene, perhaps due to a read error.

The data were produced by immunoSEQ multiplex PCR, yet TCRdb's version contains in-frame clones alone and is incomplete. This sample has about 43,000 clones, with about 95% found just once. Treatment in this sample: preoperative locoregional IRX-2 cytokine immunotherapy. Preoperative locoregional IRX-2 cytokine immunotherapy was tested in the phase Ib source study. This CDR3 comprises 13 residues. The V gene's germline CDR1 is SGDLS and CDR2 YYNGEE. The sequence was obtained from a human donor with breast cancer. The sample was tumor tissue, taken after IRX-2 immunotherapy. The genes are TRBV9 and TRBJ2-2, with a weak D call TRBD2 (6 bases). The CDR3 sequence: CATSGLNTGELFF. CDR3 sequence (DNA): TGTGCCACCAGCGGGTTAAACACCGGGGAGCTGTTTTTT.